Below are 22 T cell receptor beta chains sequenced from a single sample in a study of blood T cell repertoires in COVID-19. TCRdb's copy holds only in-frame clones and misses some; the assay was immunoSEQ multiplex PCR. The repertoire holds about 150,000 clones, with roughly 88% as singletons. What was sequenced was peripheral blood. The receptors stem from a man at least 80 years old with COVID-19, enrolled during active disease.

J is TRBJ1-3 and V is TRBV6-6; no clear D. The CDR3 consists of 16 residues. Deletions cut 6 bases from V and 2 bases from J, with 17 bases between. CDR1 is MNHNY and CDR2 is SVGAGI in the germline V gene (reference sequence). The CDR3, as DNA: TGTGCCAGCAGGCCGCCCCTTAACATGCCTGGAAACACCATATATTTT. Its translation is CASRPPLNMPGNTIYF.

J is TRBJ1-4 and V is TRBV6-2 or TRBV6-3, with D uncertain. Germline loops: CDR1 MNHEY, CDR2 SVGEGT. CDR3 length: 19 amino acids. The V end lost 2 bases, the J end lost 10 bases, and 29 bases lay between the germline ends. CDR3 residues: CASSYLVRRRLDSTLKLFF. The CDR3, as DNA: TGTGCCAGCAGTTACCTAGTACGACGAAGGCTCGACTCAACTCTAAAACTGTTTTTT.

This sequence joins TRBV3-1 (or the pseudogene TRBV3-2) and TRBJ1-1; 10 bases map to TRBD1. This CDR3 spans 12 amino acids. V lost 6 bases to trimming and J lost 11 bases; unmatched junction nucleotides: 6. Germline lookup yields CDR1 LGHDT and CDR2 YNNKEL (reference sequence). CDR3 amino acids: CASSRDRGWAFF. The CDR3 bases are TGTGCCAGCAGTAGGGACAGGGGCTGGGCTTTCTTT.

The chain is built from TRBV2 and TRBJ1-1; 7 positions agree with TRBD1. Per germline, CDR1 SNHLY and CDR2 FYNNEI. V was pared by 6 bases and J by 0 bases, with 7 bases of the junction left unmatched. This CDR3 has 15 amino acids. The CDR3 sequence is CASRTRTGLNTEAFF. CDR3 coding DNA: TGTGCCAGCAGAACTCGGACAGGCTTGAACACTGAAGCTTTCTTT.

V gene TRBV19 combines with J gene TRBJ2-7, with D perhaps matching TRBD1 (8 bases). V was trimmed by 5 bases and J by 2 bases, leaving 13 bases between them. The CDR3 loop spans 14 amino acids. Germline CDR1 and CDR2: LNHDA and SQIVND (reference sequence). CDR3 sequence (DNA): TGTGCCAGTAGTTCACAGGGGGGGACCTACGAGCAGTACTTC. Translating gives CASSSQGGTYEQYF.

DNA for the CDR3: TGTGCCAGCAGTGATTTCCCTTGGGGGGGTAGCACAGATACGCAGTATTTT. Translating it yields CASSDFPWGGSTDTQYF. This chain connects TRBV25-1 to TRBJ2-3; 7 bases fit TRBD2. CDR3 length: 17 residues. The junction had 9 bases not matched to a gene; V was cut back by 3 bases and J by 0 bases. Germline-derived CDR1 and CDR2 are MGHDK and SYGVNS.

As for this clone: Its ends do not fully match the called genes, so a read error is possible. The chain employs TRBV14 and TRBJ1-6, with 8 bases matching TRBD1. The CDR3 spans 15 residues. CDR1 SGHDN and CDR2 FVKESK come from the germline V gene. CDR3 coding DNA: TGTGCCAGCAGCCGCGAGGCAGGGGGCCAGTCACCCTTCCACTTT. Amino acid sequence: CASSREAGGQSPFHF.

This chain uses TRBV29-1 with TRBJ2-7; a possible D gene is TRBD1 (5 bases). Deletions cut 2 bases from V and 0 bases from J, with 8 bases between. The CDR3 sequence is 13 residues long. Germline CDR1 SQVTM, CDR2 ANQGSEA. The CDR3 region is CSVEPDNSYEQYF. The DNA for the CDR3 is TGCAGCGTTGAACCGGACAACTCCTACGAGCAGTACTTC.

The chain recombines TRBV6-6 with TRBJ1-4; D unresolved. The CDR3 consists of 15 residues. Germline-derived CDR1 and CDR2 are MNHNY and SVGAGI (reference sequence). V gave up 2 bases and J gave up 3 bases, with 10 bases separating them. The CDR3, as DNA: TGTGCCAGCAGTTACGCCCTCGAGGCTAATGAAAAACTGTTTTTT. Protein product: CASSYALEANEKLFF.

This chain links TRBV6-6 with TRBJ1-4, with 12 bases aligning to TRBD1. With 6 bases clipped from V and 8 bases from J, the junction kept 13 bases outside the gene matches. The germline gives CDR1 MNHNY, CDR2 SVGAGI (reference sequence). There are 17 residues in the CDR3. CDR3 DNA: TGTGCCAGCAGCCGATCCGGGACAGGGGGCGCCCAGGAAAAACTGTTTTTT. It codes for CASSRSGTGGAQEKLFF.

The J gene is TRBJ1-2, the V gene TRBV2; D unclear. The CDR3 is 15 residues long. V lost 2 bases and J lost 0, with 10 bases in between. Germline V gives CDR1 SNHLY, CDR2 FYNNEI. The CDR3 DNA sequence: TGTGCCAGCAGTGAATGGCAGACTGCTAACTATGGCTACACCTTC. It specifies CASSEWQTANYGYTF. The full variable domain, rest sourced from reference TRBV2 and TRBJ1-2, is EPEVTQTPSHQVTQMGQEVILRCVPISNHLYFYWYRQILGQKVEFLVSFYNNEISEKSEIFDDQFSVERPDGSNFTLKIRSTKLEDSAMYFCASSEWQTANYGYTFGSGTRLTVV.

This chain links TRBV4-2 with TRBJ2-1, with 12 bases aligning to TRBD2. The CDR3 runs to 18 residues. V trimming: 5 bases; J trimming: 0 bases; junction bases outside the gene matches: 8. Germline CDR1 and CDR2: LGHNA and YNFKEQ. The CDR3 reads CASSGRLAGESSYNEQFF. As DNA, the CDR3 is TGTGCCAGCAGCGGACGACTAGCGGGGGAGAGCTCCTACAATGAGCAGTTCTTC.

The genes are TRBV5-1 and TRBJ1-4, with a weak D call TRBD1 (6 bases). There are 14 residues in the CDR3. V lost 4 bases, J lost 8 bases, and 15 bases lay in between. The germline V gene has CDR1 SGHRS and CDR2 YFSETQ. The CDR3 DNA reads as TGCGCCAGCAGCCCGGACAGCATGGAGGAAAAACTGTTTTTT. It specifies CASSPDSMEEKLFF. The entire variable domain, with the rest obtained from reference TRBV5-1 and TRBJ1-4, is as follows: KAGVTQTPRYLIKTRGQQVTLSCSPISGHRSVSWYQQTPGQGLQFLFEYFSETQRNKGNFPGRFSGRQFSNSRSEMNVSTLELGDSALYLCASSPDSMEEKLFFGSGTQLSVL.

The genes are TRBV19 and TRBJ1-1; 9 bases are a match to TRBD1. J lost 0 bases, V lost 5 bases, and 7 bases had no gene match. The CDR3 consists of 16 residues. Germline loops: CDR1 LNHDA, CDR2 SQIVND (reference sequence). The DNA of the CDR3 is TGTGCCAGTAGTCCCCGGACAGGGGCGATGAACACTGAAGCTTTCTTT. As protein: CASSPRTGAMNTEAFF.

The chain has TRBV9 and TRBJ1-2; 9 bases map to TRBD1. Germline V gives CDR1 SGDLS, CDR2 YYNGEE. The ends lost 4 bases at V and 2 bases at J; junction bases unmatched: 3. CDR3 size: 14 residues. CDR3: CASSFGQGNYGYTF. CDR3 nucleotide sequence: TGTGCCAGCAGCTTTGGACAGGGGAACTATGGCTACACCTTC.

This chain joins TRBV6-5 and TRBJ1-5; 9 nucleotides match TRBD1. Germline lookup yields CDR1 MNHEY and CDR2 SVGAGI. The CDR3 consists of 13 residues. V shed 5 bases, J shed 6 bases, and the junction held 2 bases outside the gene matches. The CDR3 region is CASSTGGSQPQHF. Written as DNA, the CDR3 is TGTGCCAGCAGTACAGGGGGCAGTCAGCCCCAGCATTTT.

The chain carries TRBV5-1 and TRBJ1-2; no firm D call. Germline-derived CDR1 and CDR2 are SGHRS and YFSETQ. The V and J ends lost 2 bases and 8 bases respectively, with 16 bases between them. This CDR3 has 14 amino acids. In DNA, the CDR3 is TGCGCCAGCAGCTTCGCGTCTTTGGAGGGCGGCTACACCTTC. This sequence encodes CASSFASLEGGYTF.

V usage is TRBV19 and J usage is TRBJ1-2; TRBD1 aligns across 8 bases. With 6 bases clipped from V and 7 bases from J, the junction kept 7 bases outside the gene matches. The CDR3 totals 13 residues. Germline V lookup: CDR1 LNHDA, CDR2 SQIVND (reference sequence). The CDR3 region has the DNA TGTGCCAGTAGGGCACAGGGGGTCGGTGGCTACACCTTC. It codes for CASRAQGVGGYTF.

The rearrangement uses TRBV6-5 and TRBJ2-7; D might be TRBD1 (6 bases). Trimming left V 10 bases short and J 7 bases short, with 17 bases between. Per germline, CDR1 MNHEY and CDR2 SVGAGI. The CDR3 is 12 amino acids. CDR3 loop: CATRRTEQEQYF. In DNA form, the CDR3 reads TGTGCCACCCGAAGGACAGAACAAGAGCAGTACTTC.

The V call is TRBV28, the J call TRBJ1-5, with D perhaps matching TRBD1 (6 bases). The V gene lost 2 bases and the J gene lost 1 base, with 12 bases spanning the gap. This CDR3 spans 16 amino acids. Germline V lookup: CDR1 MDHEN, CDR2 SYDVKM. The CDR3 DNA follows: TGTGCCAGCAGTTTAACCCAGGGGACGAGCAATCAGCCCCAGCATTTT. Its protein is CASSLTQGTSNQPQHF.

Only a few counts were recorded for this clone. The chain combines TRBV7-3 with TRBJ2-3; TRBD1 agrees at 7 bases. V lost 2 bases, J lost 4 bases, and 0 bases stayed unmatched. This CDR3 has 13 amino acids. Germline CDR1 is SGHTA and CDR2 is FQGTGA. CDR3 sequence (DNA): TGTGCCAGCAGCTTAGACAGGGCAGATACGCAGTATTTT. It is translated as CASSLDRADTQYF.

The V gene is TRBV4-1, the J gene TRBJ1-5, with 7 bases that match TRBD1. Trimming removed 3 bases from V and 5 bases from J; junction bases left unmatched: 7. This CDR3 spans 15 amino acids. The germline CDR1 and CDR2 sequences are MGHRA and YSYEKL. The CDR3: CASSHPDREDQPQHF. In DNA form, the CDR3 reads TGCGCCAGCAGCCACCCAGACAGGGAGGATCAGCCCCAGCATTTT.